One and the same sample provided the 32 T cell receptor beta chains below, sequenced in a study of T cells in Graves' hyperthyroidism and ophthalmopathy (dated by TCRdb to about 2019). The protocol used for the library was multiplex PCR. The run used an Illumina HiSeq 2000. Amplification of TCR beta CDR3 regions was carried out from RNA transcripts. The first round of RT-PCR for the TCR CDR3 was performed with the HTBI primer set and the Qiagen OneStep RT-PCR kit. TCRdb reprocessing: public reads trimmed at Q25 with fastp, clones called with MiXCR, in-frame beta chains kept. Identical CDR3 proteins give one entry, which carries the most common genes and DNA. The sample data list 250,000 to 300,000 distinct CDR3 sequences, and 13% to 15% of these were observed just once. 30% of the sample comes from the top ten. The sample comprised blood. All receptors come from a woman between 45 and 65 years old with Graves' hyperthyroidism that later progressed to Graves' ophthalmopathy.

This clonotype was seen repeatedly, ten times or more. This rearrangement joins TRBV7-2 to TRBJ2-7; either TRBD1 or TRBD2 may fit D (5 bases each). V was trimmed by 1 base and J by 0 bases, leaving 13 bases between them. Germline values: CDR1 SGHTA, CDR2 FQGNSA. This CDR3 has 16 residues. The DNA for the CDR3 is TGTGCCAGCAGCTTAGTCGGTGGGGGAAACTCCTACGAGCAGTACTTC. This sequence encodes CASSLVGGGNSYEQYF.

This clonotype was picked up many times. This chain connects TRBV6-2 or TRBV6-3 to TRBJ2-3; D gene uncertain. The CDR3 runs 14 residues. Germline V lookup: CDR1 MNHEY, CDR2 SVGEGT. Trimming pared 2 bases from V and 3 bases from J, leaving 9 bases between. The CDR3 bases are TGTGCCAGCAGTTACGAACAGAATACAGATACGCAGTATTTT. The encoded protein is CASSYEQNTDTQYF.

This clonotype was counted many times. The V gene is TRBV15, the J gene TRBJ2-3, with no clear D. Trimming cost V 5 bases and J 0 bases, with 12 bases left between them. CDR1 LNHNV and CDR2 YYDKDF come from the germline V gene (reference sequence). The CDR3 sequence is 15 residues long. CDR3 loop: CATSPSQGSTDTQYF. CDR3 nucleotides: TGTGCCACCAGCCCTAGTCAAGGGAGCACAGATACGCAGTATTTT.

Turning to this clonotype: A much larger clone is a single base away; this may be a read error. The chain carries TRBV10-2 and TRBJ2-1; the match to TRBD2 covers 8 bases. Germline values: CDR1 WSHSY, CDR2 SAAADI. V lost 2 bases to trimming and J lost 6 bases; unmatched junction nucleotides: 6. The CDR3 totals 15 residues. CDR3 residues: CASSEASGLCNEQFF. The CDR3 DNA reads TGCGCCAGCAGTGAGGCTAGCGGGCTTTGCAATGAGCAGTTCTTC.

This clonotype was counted a single time. This CDR3 reads CASSLLGQRNNSPLHF. DNA for the CDR3: TGCGCCAGCAGCTTGCTGGGGCAAAGAAATAATTCACCCCTCCACTTT. The rearrangement links TRBV5-1 to TRBJ1-6; the D gene is possibly TRBD1 (5 bases). The ends were cut back, 1 base at V and 5 bases at J, with 13 bases in the middle. The CDR3 covers 16 residues. Germline CDR1 SGHRS, CDR2 YFSETQ.

The V call is TRBV5-1, the J call TRBJ2-7; 14 nucleotides match TRBD2. V was clipped by 6 bases and J by 0 bases; unmatched bases: 8. Germline V CDR1 and CDR2: SGHRS, YFSETQ. The CDR3 runs to 17 residues. CDR3 residues: CASKGLAGELLSYEQYF. The DNA of the CDR3 is TGCGCCAGCAAGGGACTAGCGGGAGAGCTACTCTCCTACGAGCAGTACTTC.

The chain has TRBV6-1 and TRBJ2-1; D perhaps matches TRBD2 (6 bases). This CDR3 comprises 18 residues. Germline V gene data show CDR1 as MNHNS and CDR2 as SASEGT. With 6 bases removed from V and 3 bases from J, the gap between germline ends came to 24 bases. For the CDR3, the DNA is TGTGCCAGCAGGGGGACCACGGAGGCGGGGTCATACTACAATGAGCAGTTCTTC. It encodes CASRGTTEAGSYYNEQFF.

Ten or more counts support this clonotype. The chain uses TRBV20-1 and TRBJ1-5; D call uncertain. Per the germline V gene, CDR1 is DFQATT and CDR2 is SNEGSKA (reference sequence). The CDR3 sequence is 12 residues long. The DNA for the CDR3 is TGCAGCCCTTCCGCGGGCAATCAGCCCCAGCATTTT. As protein: CSPSAGNQPQHF.

This clonotype came up many times. The V gene is TRBV7-8, the J gene TRBJ1-4; tentative D call: TRBD1 (6 bases). V dropped 6 bases and J dropped 5 bases, with 16 bases sitting between them. CDR1 is SGHVS, CDR2 FQNEAQ, per germline. The CDR3 loop spans 15 amino acids. CDR3 amino acids: CASRLQGGLNEKLFF. The DNA of the CDR3 is TGTGCCAGCAGACTACAGGGAGGTTTGAATGAAAAACTGTTTTTT.

V usage is TRBV5-1 and J usage is TRBJ1-6; 8 nucleotides line up with TRBD1. Germline V gene sequence: CDR1 SGHRS, CDR2 YFSETQ. The CDR3 has 16 amino acids. V lost 3 bases, J lost 9 bases, and 11 bases stayed unmatched. The DNA of the CDR3 is TGCGCCAGCAGCTACAGGGACAGGCGGGGAGGTTCACCCCTCCACTTT. It is translated as CASSYRDRRGGSPLHF.

This clonotype was observed at least ten times. V gene TRBV10-1 combines with J gene TRBJ2-7, with D hard to call. CDR3 length: 11 amino acids. Per the germline V gene, CDR1 is WNHNN and CDR2 is SYGVQD (reference sequence). Trimming removed 3 bases from V and 8 bases from J, with 8 bases in between. The CDR3 region has the DNA TGCGCCAGCAGTGATTATGGCCAGCAGTACTTC. Its translation is CASSDYGQQYF.

Here the CDR3 reads CASNKDSSGANVLTF. The CDR3 region has the DNA TGCGCCAGCAACAAGGACAGCTCTGGGGCCAACGTCCTGACTTTC. The rearrangement links TRBV5-1 to TRBJ2-6; TRBD1 is a possible D gene (6 bases). V lost 6 bases, J lost 0 bases, and 10 bases lay in between. The germline V gene has CDR1 SGHRS and CDR2 YFSETQ. The CDR3 runs 15 residues. Complete variable domain (other parts from reference TRBV5-1 and TRBJ2-6): KAGVTQTPRYLIKTRGQQVTLSCSPISGHRSVSWYQQTPGQGLQFLFEYFSETQRNKGNFPGRFSGRQFSNSRSEMNVSTLELGDSALYLCASNKDSSGANVLTFGAGSRLTVL.

V gene TRBV19 combines with J gene TRBJ1-2; 7 bases fit TRBD1. CDR1 and CDR2 from the germline V gene are LNHDA and SQIVND (reference sequence). V trimming: 3 bases; J trimming: 4 bases; junction bases outside the gene matches: 8. There are 15 residues in the CDR3. The CDR3 nucleotides read TGTGCCAGTAGTATCTACAGGGGAGGTGGCTATGGCTACACCTTC. It encodes CASSIYRGGGYGYTF.

This clonotype was counted many times. This chain uses TRBV6-1 with TRBJ1-2; D gene uncertain. The germline V gene encodes CDR1 MNHNS and CDR2 SASEGT. This CDR3 is 14 amino acids long. Trimming left V 5 bases short and J 0 bases short, with 10 bases between. CDR3 sequence reads: CASSPDGPNYGYTF. DNA for the CDR3: TGTGCCAGCAGTCCCGACGGGCCTAACTATGGCTACACCTTC.

This clonotype came up many times. The CDR3, as DNA: TGTGCCAGCAGTACTCACAACAGGAGGATAATCTACGAGCAGTACTTC. Translated: CASSTHNRRIIYEQYF. The V gene is TRBV12-3 or TRBV12-4, the J gene TRBJ2-7; D tentatively reads TRBD1 or TRBD2 (5 bases each). CDR3 length equals 16 residues. Deletions cut 5 bases from V and 3 bases from J, with 20 bases between.

This sequence joins TRBV4-1 and TRBJ1-3; D might be TRBD1 (5 bases). Trimming pared 3 bases from V and 2 bases from J, leaving 11 bases between. Germline CDR1 and CDR2: MGHRA and YSYEKL. The CDR3 covers 15 residues. The CDR3 protein is CASSQGRATGNTIYF. The CDR3 DNA sequence: TGCGCCAGCAGCCAGGGCAGGGCAACTGGAAACACCATATATTTT.

This clonotype came up many times. The chain combines TRBV28 with TRBJ2-2, with 10 nucleotides matching TRBD1. J was trimmed by 3 bases and V by 6 bases; bases with no gene match: 7. This CDR3 is 16 amino acids long. Germline V gene sequence: CDR1 MDHEN, CDR2 SYDVKM. Here the CDR3 reads CASSHDRGRYTGELFF. CDR3 sequence (DNA): TGTGCCAGCAGCCACGACAGGGGGCGGTACACCGGGGAGCTGTTTTTT.

This clonotype has ten or more counts. In DNA, the CDR3 is TGTGCCAGCTCACCACTATCGGAGGAAAAACTGTTTTTT. Encoded protein: CASSPLSEEKLFF. The rearrangement joins TRBV18 to TRBJ1-4; D unclear. V was clipped by 1 base and J by 8 bases, with 8 bases between them. CDR1 and CDR2 (germline): KGHSH, LQKENI. This CDR3 region has 13 residues.

The chain carries TRBV10-1 and TRBJ1-6; 10 bases align to TRBD1. Unmatched junction bases numbered 1, after V lost 4 bases and J lost 10 bases. CDR1 is WNHNN, CDR2 SYGVQD, per germline (reference sequence). The CDR3 has 13 amino acids. The DNA of the CDR3 is TGCGCCAGCAGTGGGACAGGGGGGTCACCCCTCCACTTT. Encoded protein: CASSGTGGSPLHF.

On this clonotype itself: A much larger clone differs from this one at a single base, so this may be a read error. The CDR3 sequence is CVSSQGTENSPLHF. Here the CDR3 DNA reads TGTGTCAGCAGCCAGGGGACAGAGAATTCACCCCTCCACTTT. The chain employs TRBV7-3 and TRBJ1-6; 7 bases fit TRBD1. This CDR3 is built from 14 residues. Germline V gene data show CDR1 as SGHTA and CDR2 as FQGTGA.

A single count supports this clonotype. The J gene is TRBJ2-1, the V gene TRBV4-1, with a possible D match to TRBD1 (5 bases). CDR3 length: 14 residues. Looked up from germline, CDR1 is MGHRA and CDR2 is YSYEKL. Trimming removed 4 bases from V and 12 bases from J, with 19 bases in between. This chain's CDR3 is CASSPPCGRQGQFF. Written as DNA, the CDR3 is TGCGCCAGCAGCCCCCCTTGCGGACGGCAGGGGCAGTTCTTC.

This clonotype was seen ten or more times. CDR3 residues: CASSSDRVRGGVYEQYF. The CDR3 region has the DNA TGTGCCAGCAGCTCCGATCGGGTTCGGGGAGGGGTCTACGAGCAGTACTTC. This sequence joins TRBV11-2 and TRBJ2-7, with 7 bases fitting TRBD2. The CDR3 is 17 residues long. Germline values: CDR1 SGHAT, CDR2 FQNNGV. V dropped 4 bases and J dropped 3; count of bases not matched to a gene: 15.

Note on this clonotype: A much larger clone differs by one base, so this may be a read error. This sequence joins TRBV5-1 and TRBJ1-2; 10 bases fit TRBD1. V lost 0 bases and J lost 12; bases outside the gene matches: 11. This CDR3 spans 15 amino acids. The germline CDR1 and CDR2 sequences are SGHRS and YFSETQ. CDR3 region: CASSLAQGQGVKHTF. The CDR3 DNA reads TGCGCCAGCAGCTTGGCCCAAGGACAGGGGGTTAAGCACACCTTC.

Worth noting for this clonotype: This could be a read error, since a much larger clone is one nucleotide away. The chain uses TRBV28 and TRBJ1-2; D gene unclear. Germline CDR1 and CDR2: MDHEN and SYDVKM. Deletions cut 4 bases from V and 6 bases from J, with 15 bases between. The CDR3 is made up of 14 amino acids. Written as DNA, the CDR3 is TGTGCCAGCAGTTCCCCATTCCAAGGGAATGGCTACACCTTC. Its protein product is CASSSPFQGNGYTF.

Many counts were recorded for this clonotype. The chain uses TRBV28 and TRBJ2-7, with TRBD1 matching 8 bases. The CDR3 is 14 residues long. The V gene end was trimmed by 7 bases and the J gene end by 3 bases; junction bases not matched to a gene: 8. Per the germline V gene, CDR1 is MDHEN and CDR2 is SYDVKM. The CDR3 here is CASTQGVSYYEQYF. The CDR3 DNA follows: TGTGCCAGCACACAGGGGGTTTCCTACTACGAGCAGTACTTC.

This clonotype was found many times. This chain's CDR3 is CASSLRGDAETQYF. CDR3 in DNA: TGTGCCAGCAGCTTAAGGGGTGACGCGGAGACCCAGTACTTC. This chain joins TRBV11-3 and TRBJ2-5; D possibly corresponds to TRBD1 (5 bases). The CDR3 runs to 14 residues. Germline V gives CDR1 SGHNT, CDR2 YENEEA. V gave up 2 bases and J gave up 5 bases, with 12 bases separating them.

This clonotype was counted a few times. V usage is TRBV18 and J usage is TRBJ1-4; D unclear. This CDR3 is built from 15 residues. The V gene lost 3 bases and the J gene lost 8 bases, with 16 bases spanning the gap. Germline V CDR1 and CDR2: KGHSH, LQKENI. The CDR3 loop is CASSPLGISGEKLFF. The CDR3 nucleotides read TGTGCCAGCTCACCCTTAGGGATTTCGGGCGAAAAACTGTTTTTT. Filled out from reference TRBV18 and TRBJ1-4, the complete variable domain reads NAGVMQNPRHLVRRRGQEARLRCSPMKGHSHVYWYRQLPEEGLKFMVYLQKENIIDESGMPKERFSAEFPKEGPSILRIQQVVRGDSAAYFCASSPLGISGEKLFFGSGTQLSVL.

This clonotype was counted at least ten times. The chain joins TRBV2 to TRBJ2-1; 7 nucleotides match TRBD2. This CDR3 has 16 amino acids. V was pared by 2 bases and J by 4 bases, with 8 bases of the junction left unmatched. Germline loops: CDR1 SNHLY, CDR2 FYNNEI. The CDR3 protein is CASSEWPSGEYNEQFF. The CDR3 bases are TGTGCCAGCAGTGAATGGCCTAGCGGCGAATACAATGAGCAGTTCTTC.

The sample holds a few counts of this clonotype. This chain joins TRBV20-1 and TRBJ2-7; 12 bases line up with TRBD2. Trimming at V came to 6 bases and at J to 2 bases, leaving 5 bases not matched to a gene. Germline V gene sequence: CDR1 DFQATT, CDR2 SNEGSKA (reference sequence). The CDR3 is made up of 14 amino acids. The CDR3 region has the DNA TGCAGTGCCCACAGGACTAGCGGGACCTACGAGCAGTACTTC. It encodes CSAHRTSGTYEQYF.

This clonotype has just a few counts. The rearrangement joins TRBV6-1 to TRBJ2-1; D ambiguous. The V end lost 7 bases, the J end lost 9 bases, and 10 bases lay between the germline ends. The CDR3 has 11 amino acids. CDR1 and CDR2 from the germline V gene are MNHNS and SASEGT. The CDR3 DNA reads TGTGCCAGCAATTCGGGTGGTGAGCAGTTCTTC. Protein sequence: CASNSGGEQFF.

This clonotype occurred many times. This sequence joins TRBV5-5 and TRBJ2-2; D is perhaps TRBD2 (6 bases). Per the germline V gene, CDR1 is SGHKS and CDR2 is YYEKEE (reference sequence). Between the trimmed V and J ends, which lost 2 bases and 5 bases, there was a span of 13 bases. The CDR3 is 15 residues long. CDR3 protein: CASSFSGRLTGELFF. CDR3 coding DNA: TGTGCCAGCAGCTTTTCAGGGAGGTTGACCGGGGAGCTGTTTTTT.

This sequence joins TRBV29-1 and TRBJ2-3, with D perhaps TRBD1 or TRBD2 (6 bases each). The germline V gene has CDR1 SQVTM and CDR2 ANQGSEA. CDR3 size: 13 residues. V was cut by 3 bases and J by 2 bases, with 9 bases left in between. The CDR3 loop reads CSVDWGATDTQYF. The CDR3 region has the DNA TGCAGCGTTGACTGGGGGGCCACAGATACGCAGTATTTT.